This is a list of T cell receptor beta chains from one sample in a study of T cell clusters in autoimmune cytopenias. TCRdb re-called the multiplex PCR reads and gives one entry per CDR3 protein, without DNA. Its listing shows some 7,700 distinct CDR3 sequences. The sequenced material came from peripheral blood. The receptors stem from a human donor with an autoimmune cytopenia or autoimmune hepatitis (not recorded which). Both conserved end residues are part of each CDR3. Size tells how often a clone was seen (once, few, many) or the class of an expanded clone, and some rows leave it out.

V	J	length	size	CDR3
TRBV27	TRBJ1-4	14	-	CASSPGRYNEKLFF
TRBV6-5	TRBJ2-7	13	medium-sized	CASRVTGLDEQYF
TRBV5-4	TRBJ1-2	11	-	CASSSEDGYTF
TRBV30	TRBJ1-4	15	-	CAWKRGRGTNEKLFF
TRBV19	TRBJ2-3	15	medium-sized	CASSIPGTGPDTQYF
TRBV19	TRBJ2-7	13	-	CASSPSRRDEQYF
TRBV6-1	TRBJ2-3	15	medium-sized	CASSVWGRVGDTQYF
TRBV30	TRBJ2-5	13	-	CAWSLRFQETQYF
TRBV7-9	TRBJ1-3	12	medium-sized	CASSLRGNTIYF
TRBV30	TRBJ2-1	13	medium-sized	CAWITDRYNEQFF
TRBV19	TRBJ2-1	15	medium-sized	CASSIGGQGFNEQFF
TRBV6-5	TRBJ2-5	14	medium-sized	CASSEVRLAEAQYF
TRBV6-2/TRBV6-3	TRBJ2-7	13	medium-sized	CASSYAGRGEQYF
TRBV6-6	TRBJ1-5	14	-	CASSKRVDNQPQHF
TRBV5-6	TRBJ2-1	14	medium-sized	CASSLASPYNEQFF
TRBV10-3	TRBJ2-5	15	-	CAISVTGGAGETQYF
TRBV19	TRBJ2-7	15	-	CASSISGGTAHEQYF
TRBV7-9	TRBJ2-1	16	-	CASSFPASGGGDEQFF
TRBV5-4	TRBJ2-5	12	-	CASSPRVKTQYF